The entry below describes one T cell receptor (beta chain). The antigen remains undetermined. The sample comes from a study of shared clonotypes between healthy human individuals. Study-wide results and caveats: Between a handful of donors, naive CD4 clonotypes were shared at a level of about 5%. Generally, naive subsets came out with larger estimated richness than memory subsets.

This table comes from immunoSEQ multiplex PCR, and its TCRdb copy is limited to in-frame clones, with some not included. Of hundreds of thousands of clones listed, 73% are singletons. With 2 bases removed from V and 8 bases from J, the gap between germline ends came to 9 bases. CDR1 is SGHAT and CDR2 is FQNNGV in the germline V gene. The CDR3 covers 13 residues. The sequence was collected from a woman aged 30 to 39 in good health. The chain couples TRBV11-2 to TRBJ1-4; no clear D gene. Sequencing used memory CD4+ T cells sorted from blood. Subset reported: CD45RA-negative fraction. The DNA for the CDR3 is TGTGCCAGCAGCTTAATGGATGGGGAAAAACTGTTTTTT. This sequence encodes CASSLMDGEKLFF.